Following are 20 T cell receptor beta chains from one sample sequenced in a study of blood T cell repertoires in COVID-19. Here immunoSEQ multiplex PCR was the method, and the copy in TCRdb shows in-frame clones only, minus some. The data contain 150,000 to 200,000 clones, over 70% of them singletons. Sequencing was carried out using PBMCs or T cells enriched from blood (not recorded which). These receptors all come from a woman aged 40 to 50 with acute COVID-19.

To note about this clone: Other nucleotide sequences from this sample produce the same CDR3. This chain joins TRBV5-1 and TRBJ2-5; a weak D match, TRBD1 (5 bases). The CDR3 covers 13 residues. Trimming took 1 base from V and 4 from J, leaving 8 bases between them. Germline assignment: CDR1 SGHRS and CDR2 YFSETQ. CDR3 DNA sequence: TGCGCCAGCAGCTTGCGTCAGGGAGAGACCCAGTACTTC. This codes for CASSLRQGETQYF.

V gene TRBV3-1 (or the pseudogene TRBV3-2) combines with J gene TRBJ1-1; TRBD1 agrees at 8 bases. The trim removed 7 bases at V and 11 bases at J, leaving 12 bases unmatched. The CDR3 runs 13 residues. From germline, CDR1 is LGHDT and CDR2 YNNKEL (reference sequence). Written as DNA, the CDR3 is TGTGCCAGCACCCGCAGGGGGCAAAATCTGGCTTTCTTT. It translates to CASTRRGQNLAFF.

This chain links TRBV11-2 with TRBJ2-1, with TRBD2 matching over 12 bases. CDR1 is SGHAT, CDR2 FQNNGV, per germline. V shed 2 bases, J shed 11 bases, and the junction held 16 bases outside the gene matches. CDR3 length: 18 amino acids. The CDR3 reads CASSLNLFPVGLAGKQFF. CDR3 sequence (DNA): TGTGCCAGCAGCTTAAATCTCTTCCCCGTTGGACTAGCGGGGAAGCAGTTCTTC.

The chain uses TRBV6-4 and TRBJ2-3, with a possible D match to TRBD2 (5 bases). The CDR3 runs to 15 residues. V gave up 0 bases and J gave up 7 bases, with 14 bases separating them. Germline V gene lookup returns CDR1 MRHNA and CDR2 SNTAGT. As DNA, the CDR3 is TGTGCCAGCAGTGACTCGGCGGGTTCAGGAAATACGCAGTATTTT. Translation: CASSDSAGSGNTQYF.

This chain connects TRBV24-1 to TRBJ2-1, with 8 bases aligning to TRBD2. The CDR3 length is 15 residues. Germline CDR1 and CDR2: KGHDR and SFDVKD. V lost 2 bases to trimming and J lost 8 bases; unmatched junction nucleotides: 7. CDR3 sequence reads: CATSDSWTSSDEQFF. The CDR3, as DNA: TGTGCCACCAGTGATTCTTGGACTAGCAGCGATGAGCAGTTCTTC.

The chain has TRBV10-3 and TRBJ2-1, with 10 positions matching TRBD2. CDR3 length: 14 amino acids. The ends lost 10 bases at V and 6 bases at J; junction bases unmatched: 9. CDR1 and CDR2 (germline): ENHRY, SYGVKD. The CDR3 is CATASGSKVNEQFF. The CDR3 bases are TGTGCCACCGCTAGCGGGAGCAAAGTCAATGAGCAGTTCTTC.

CDR3 in amino acids: CASSLRGGAKAVDEQFF. In DNA, the CDR3 is TGTGCCAGCAGCCTTAGAGGGGGGGCGAAGGCAGTCGATGAGCAGTTCTTC. The chain employs TRBV3-1 (or the pseudogene TRBV3-2) and TRBJ2-1, with D possibly TRBD2 on 7 matching bases. The V end was cut by 4 bases, the J end by 8 bases, with 24 bases between. The CDR3 contains 17 residues. Germline V gene lookup returns CDR1 LGHDT and CDR2 YNNKEL (reference sequence).

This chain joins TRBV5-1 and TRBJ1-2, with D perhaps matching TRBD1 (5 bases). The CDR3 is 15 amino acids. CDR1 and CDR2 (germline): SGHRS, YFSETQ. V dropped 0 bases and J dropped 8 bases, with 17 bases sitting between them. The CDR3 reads CASSLDPGVILGYTF. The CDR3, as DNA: TGCGCCAGCAGCTTGGATCCGGGGGTCATACTCGGCTACACCTTC.

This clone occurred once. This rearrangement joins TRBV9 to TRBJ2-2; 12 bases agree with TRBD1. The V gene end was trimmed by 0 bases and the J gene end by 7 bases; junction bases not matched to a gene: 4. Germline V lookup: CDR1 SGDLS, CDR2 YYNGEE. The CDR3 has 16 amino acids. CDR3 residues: CASSVERDRGRGELFF. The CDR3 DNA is TGTGCCAGCAGCGTAGAACGGGACAGGGGGCGCGGGGAGCTGTTTTTT.

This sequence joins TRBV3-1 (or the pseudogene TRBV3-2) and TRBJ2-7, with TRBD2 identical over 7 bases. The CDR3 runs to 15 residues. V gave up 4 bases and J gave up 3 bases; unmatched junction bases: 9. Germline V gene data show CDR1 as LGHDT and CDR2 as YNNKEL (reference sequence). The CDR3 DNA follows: TGTGCCAGCAGCCCCTCGGCGGGAGTGTTCTACGAGCAGTACTTC. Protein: CASSPSAGVFYEQYF.

This CDR3 is CASRTPGGETQYF. Written as DNA, the CDR3 is TGTGCCAGCAGAACACCCGGGGGAGAGACCCAGTACTTC. The chain has TRBV6-5 and TRBJ2-5; possibly TRBD2 for D (6 bases). CDR3 length equals 13 residues. With 6 bases removed from V and 4 bases from J, the gap between germline ends came to 12 bases. From germline, CDR1 is MNHEY and CDR2 SVGAGI.

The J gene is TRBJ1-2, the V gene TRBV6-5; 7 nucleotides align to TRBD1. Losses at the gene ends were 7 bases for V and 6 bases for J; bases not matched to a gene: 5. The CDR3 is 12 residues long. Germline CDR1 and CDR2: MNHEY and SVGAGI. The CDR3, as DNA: TGTGCCAGCACCAGGGGGACGGATGGCTACACCTTC. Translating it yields CASTRGTDGYTF.

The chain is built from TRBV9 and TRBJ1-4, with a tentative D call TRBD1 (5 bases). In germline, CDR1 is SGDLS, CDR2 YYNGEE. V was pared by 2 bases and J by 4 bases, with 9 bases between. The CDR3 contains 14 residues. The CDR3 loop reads CASSVGGINEKLFF. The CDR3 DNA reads TGTGCCAGCAGCGTGGGGGGAATTAATGAAAAACTGTTTTTT.

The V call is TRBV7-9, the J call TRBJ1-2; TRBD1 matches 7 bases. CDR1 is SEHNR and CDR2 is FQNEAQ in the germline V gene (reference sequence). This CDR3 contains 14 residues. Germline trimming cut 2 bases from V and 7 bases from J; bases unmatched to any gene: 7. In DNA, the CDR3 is TGTGCCAGCAGCTTATCCCAAGGGGGCCGTGGCTACACCTTC. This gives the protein CASSLSQGGRGYTF.

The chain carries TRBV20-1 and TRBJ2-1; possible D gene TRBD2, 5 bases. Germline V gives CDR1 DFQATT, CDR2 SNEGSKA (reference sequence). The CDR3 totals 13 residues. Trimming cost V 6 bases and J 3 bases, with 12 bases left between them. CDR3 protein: CSASNRGYNEQFF. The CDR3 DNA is TGCAGTGCCAGTAACCGGGGCTACAATGAGCAGTTCTTC.

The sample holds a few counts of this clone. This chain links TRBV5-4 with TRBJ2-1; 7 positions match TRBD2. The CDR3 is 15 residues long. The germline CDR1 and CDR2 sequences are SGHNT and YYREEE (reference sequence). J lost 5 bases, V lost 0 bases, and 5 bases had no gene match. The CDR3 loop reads CASSLVQRDHNEQFF. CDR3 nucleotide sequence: TGTGCCAGCAGCTTGGTCCAGCGGGACCACAATGAGCAGTTCTTC.

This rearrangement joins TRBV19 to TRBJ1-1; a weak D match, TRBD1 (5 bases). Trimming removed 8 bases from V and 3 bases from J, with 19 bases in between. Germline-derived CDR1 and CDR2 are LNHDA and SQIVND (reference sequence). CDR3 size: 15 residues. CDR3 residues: CASSPGPGLDTEAFF. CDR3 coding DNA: TGTGCCAGTTCCCCCGGCCCGGGACTGGACACTGAAGCTTTCTTT.

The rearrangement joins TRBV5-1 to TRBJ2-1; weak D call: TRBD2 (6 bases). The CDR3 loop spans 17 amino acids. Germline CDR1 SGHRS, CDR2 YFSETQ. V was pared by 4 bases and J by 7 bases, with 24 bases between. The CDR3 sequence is CASSGIVGLPWGNEQFF. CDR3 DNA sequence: TGCGCCAGCAGCGGCATAGTGGGACTCCCCTGGGGGAATGAGCAGTTCTTC.

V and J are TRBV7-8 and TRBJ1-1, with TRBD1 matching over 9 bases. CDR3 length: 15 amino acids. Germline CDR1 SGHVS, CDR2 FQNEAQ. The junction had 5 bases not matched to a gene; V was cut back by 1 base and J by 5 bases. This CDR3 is CASSLGAGTGTEAFF. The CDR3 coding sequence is TGTGCCAGCAGCTTAGGAGCAGGGACAGGGACTGAAGCTTTCTTT.

In DNA, the CDR3 is TGTGCCAGCAGCTTAGAAATAGGCGGAAGAGGCTACACCTTC. Translating it yields CASSLEIGGRGYTF. The V call is TRBV7-9, the J call TRBJ1-2; D gene uncertain. The CDR3 sequence is 14 residues long. Germline CDR1 is SEHNR and CDR2 is FQNEAQ (reference sequence). Trimming pared 1 base from V and 8 bases from J, leaving 14 bases between.